The 5 T cell receptor beta chains presented below share a single source sample, sequenced in a study of regulatory T cells in long-lasting Graves disease. Assembly of TCR beta libraries relied on iRepertoire HTBI primers together with Arm-PCR of CDR3 regions. TCRdb re-called the multiplex PCR reads with MiXCR, one entry per CDR3 protein. Here the sample spans about 560,000 distinct CDR3 sequences, about 16% being singletons. Time point: newly diagnosed GD, antithyroid drugs for less than 3 months. Making the TCR library involved RNA that had been extracted from PBMCs. These same records also appear under a second study, on T cells in Graves' hyperthyroidism and ophthalmopathy.

The sample was peripheral blood mononuclear cells (PBMCs), taken at new diagnosis, from a patient treated with antithyroid drugs. These receptors were obtained from a man aged 18 to 30 with Graves disease.

This clonotype was seen at least ten times. This rearrangement joins TRBV2 to TRBJ2-5; TRBD2 matches at 12 bases. Trimming cost V 6 bases and J 2 bases; bases outside gene matches: 1. This CDR3 contains 14 residues. The germline CDR1 and CDR2 sequences are SNHLY and FYNNEI. CDR3 sequence reads: CASRGTSGQETQYF. The CDR3 DNA reads TGTGCCAGCAGGGGGACTAGCGGGCAAGAGACCCAGTACTTC.

CDR3 in amino acids: CASTTGTGVGETQYF. The CDR3 DNA reads TGTGCCAGCACAACCGGGACAGGGGTTGGGGAGACCCAGTACTTC. The chain uses TRBV28 and TRBJ2-5; 10 bases are shared with TRBD1. This CDR3 region has 15 residues. The germline CDR1 and CDR2 sequences are MDHEN and SYDVKM. V trimming: 7 bases; J trimming: 5 bases; junction bases outside the gene matches: 10.

The chain is built from TRBV27 and TRBJ1-1; D may be TRBD1 (6 bases). The CDR3 sequence is 12 residues long. Trimming stripped 6 bases from V and 10 bases from J, with 15 bases between. CDR1 is MNHEY, CDR2 SMNVEV, per germline (reference sequence). The CDR3 coding sequence is TGTGCCAGCAGATCCACAGGGTTTGGAGCTTTCTTT. Protein sequence: CASRSTGFGAFF.

V and J are TRBV11-2 and TRBJ1-2; D not resolved. V was trimmed by 0 bases and J by 8 bases, leaving 10 bases between them. The germline V gene encodes CDR1 SGHAT and CDR2 FQNNGV. The CDR3 is 13 residues long. CDR3 amino acids: CASSLEPPGGYTF. The CDR3 DNA reads TGTGCCAGCAGCTTAGAACCCCCAGGAGGCTACACCTTC.

This clonotype was observed many times. This chain links TRBV20-1 with TRBJ2-5; D ambiguous. CDR3 length: 13 amino acids. Trimming left V 3 bases short and J 5 bases short, with 13 bases between. Per germline, CDR1 DFQATT and CDR2 SNEGSKA (reference sequence). The chain's CDR3 is CSASGNLRETQYF. The DNA of the CDR3 is TGCAGTGCTAGTGGGAATTTGAGGGAGACCCAGTACTTC.